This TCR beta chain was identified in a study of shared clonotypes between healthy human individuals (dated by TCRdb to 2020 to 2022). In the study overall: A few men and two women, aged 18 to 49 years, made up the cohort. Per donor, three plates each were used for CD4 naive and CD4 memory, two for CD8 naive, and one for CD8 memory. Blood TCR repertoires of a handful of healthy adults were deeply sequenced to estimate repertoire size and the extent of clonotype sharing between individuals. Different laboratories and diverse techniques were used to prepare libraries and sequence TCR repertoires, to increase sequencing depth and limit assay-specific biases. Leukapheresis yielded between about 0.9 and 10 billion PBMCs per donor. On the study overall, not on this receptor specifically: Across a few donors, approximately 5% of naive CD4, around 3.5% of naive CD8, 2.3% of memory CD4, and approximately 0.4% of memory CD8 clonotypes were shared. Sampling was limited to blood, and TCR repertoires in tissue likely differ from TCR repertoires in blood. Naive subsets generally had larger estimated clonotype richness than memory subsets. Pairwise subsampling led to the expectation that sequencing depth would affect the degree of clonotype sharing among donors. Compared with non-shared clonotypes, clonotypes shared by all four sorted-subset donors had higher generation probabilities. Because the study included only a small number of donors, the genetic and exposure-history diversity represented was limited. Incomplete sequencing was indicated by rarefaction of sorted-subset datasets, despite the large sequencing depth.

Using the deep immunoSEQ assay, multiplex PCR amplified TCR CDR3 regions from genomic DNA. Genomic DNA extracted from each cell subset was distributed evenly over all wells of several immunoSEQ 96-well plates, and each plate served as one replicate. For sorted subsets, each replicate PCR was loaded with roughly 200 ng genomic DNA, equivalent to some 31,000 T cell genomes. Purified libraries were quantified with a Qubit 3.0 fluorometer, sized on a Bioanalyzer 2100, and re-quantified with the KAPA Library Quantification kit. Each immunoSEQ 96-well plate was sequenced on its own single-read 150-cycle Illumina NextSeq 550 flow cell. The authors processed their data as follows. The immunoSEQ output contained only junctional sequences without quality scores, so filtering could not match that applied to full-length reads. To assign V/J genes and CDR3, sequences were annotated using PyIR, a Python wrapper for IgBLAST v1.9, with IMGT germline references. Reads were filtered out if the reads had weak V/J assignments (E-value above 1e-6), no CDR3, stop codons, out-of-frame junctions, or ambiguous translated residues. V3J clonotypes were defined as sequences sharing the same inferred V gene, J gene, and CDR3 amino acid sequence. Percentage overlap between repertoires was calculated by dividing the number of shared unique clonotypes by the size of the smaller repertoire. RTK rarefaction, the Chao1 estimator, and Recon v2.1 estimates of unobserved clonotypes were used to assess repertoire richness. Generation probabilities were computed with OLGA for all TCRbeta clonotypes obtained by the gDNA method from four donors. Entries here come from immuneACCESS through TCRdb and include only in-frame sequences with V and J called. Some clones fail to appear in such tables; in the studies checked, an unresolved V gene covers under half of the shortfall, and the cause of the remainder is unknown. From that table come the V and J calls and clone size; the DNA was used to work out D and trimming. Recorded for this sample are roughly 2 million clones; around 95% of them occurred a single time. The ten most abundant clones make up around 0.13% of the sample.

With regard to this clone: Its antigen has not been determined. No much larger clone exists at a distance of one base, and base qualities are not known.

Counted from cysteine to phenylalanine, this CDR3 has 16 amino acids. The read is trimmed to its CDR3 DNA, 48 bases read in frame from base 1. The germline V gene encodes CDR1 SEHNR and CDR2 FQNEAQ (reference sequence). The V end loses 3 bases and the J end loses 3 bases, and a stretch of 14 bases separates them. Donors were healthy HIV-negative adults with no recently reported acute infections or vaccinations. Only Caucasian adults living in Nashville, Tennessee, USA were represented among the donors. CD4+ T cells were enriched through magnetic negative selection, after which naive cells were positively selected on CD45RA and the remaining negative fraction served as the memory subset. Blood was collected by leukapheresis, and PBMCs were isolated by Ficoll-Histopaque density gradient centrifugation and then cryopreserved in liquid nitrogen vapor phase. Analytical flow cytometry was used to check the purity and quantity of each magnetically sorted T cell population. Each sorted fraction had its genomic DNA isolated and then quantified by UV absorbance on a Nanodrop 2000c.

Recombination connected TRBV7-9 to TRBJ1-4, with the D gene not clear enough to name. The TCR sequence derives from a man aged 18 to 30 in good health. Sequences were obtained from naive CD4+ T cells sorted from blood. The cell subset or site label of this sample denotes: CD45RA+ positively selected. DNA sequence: TGTGCCAGCAGCTTCTATGTTACGGCTGCTAATGAAAAACTGTTTTTT. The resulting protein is CASSFYVTAANEKLFF.